Shown below are 8 T cell receptor beta chains from a single sample sequenced in a study of brain metastases from non-small cell lung cancer. The assay was immunoSEQ multiplex PCR, and TCRdb's table has in-frame clones only and misses some. Here the sample spans 1,500 to 1,800 clones, approximately 75% being singletons. The material sequenced was primary lung tumor tissue. The receptors were gathered from a donor aged 40 or older with non-small cell lung cancer.

This clone qualifies as large. The gene calls are TRBV5-1 and TRBJ1-1, with D tentatively TRBD1 (6 bases). V was clipped by 1 base and J by 10 bases, with 11 bases between them. The CDR3 sequence is 12 residues long. Germline CDR1 and CDR2: SGHRS and YFSETQ. The CDR3 DNA is TGCGCCAGCAGCTTGTGGGGGGCCCGAGCTTTCTTT. Protein product: CASSLWGARAFF.

The chain links TRBV6-4 to TRBJ1-5; D gene uncertain. Germline values: CDR1 MRHNA, CDR2 SNTAGT. The V gene lost 6 bases and the J gene lost 4 bases, with 13 bases spanning the gap. CDR3 length equals 14 residues. CDR3 amino acids: CASSPEYGNQPQHF. The CDR3 bases are TGTGCCAGCAGCCCGGAGTATGGGAATCAGCCCCAGCATTTT.

In regard to this clone: The sample contains more than one DNA sequence encoding this CDR3. CDR3 sequence reads: CASSLLGDQPQHF. The CDR3 DNA follows: TGTGCCAGCAGTTTATTAGGAGATCAGCCCCAGCATTTT. The chain carries TRBV28 and TRBJ1-5; D unresolved. The germline CDR1 and CDR2 sequences are MDHEN and SYDVKM. V lost 1 base, J lost 5 bases, and 6 bases lay in between. This CDR3 comprises 13 residues.

This chain uses TRBV2 with TRBJ1-2; D is perhaps TRBD1 (6 bases). CDR1 SNHLY and CDR2 FYNNEI come from the germline V gene. V lost 2 bases and J lost 8, with 24 bases in between. The CDR3 length is 17 residues. The DNA of the CDR3 is TGTGCCAGCAGTGAACAGGCGTCAGGGGAACGGATATGGGGCTACACCTTC. Protein: CASSEQASGERIWGYTF.

This clone is classed as large. The chain uses TRBV30 and TRBJ2-5, with TRBD1 matching 8 bases. The CDR3 totals 13 residues. The ends lost 3 bases at V and 2 bases at J; junction bases unmatched: 2. Germline CDR1 is GTSNPN and CDR2 is SVGIG (reference sequence). The CDR3 nucleotides are TGTGCCTGGAGGACAGGGGTTCAAGAGACCCAGTACTTC. Residues: CAWRTGVQETQYF.

V gene TRBV28 combines with J gene TRBJ1-1, with D tentatively TRBD1 (5 bases). The CDR3 is made up of 13 amino acids. Trimming shortened V by 2 bases and J by 1 base, and 5 bases separated the two germline ends. The germline gives CDR1 MDHEN, CDR2 SYDVKM. The CDR3 DNA follows: TGTGCCAGCAGTTTACAGGGGAACACTGAAGCTTTCTTT. It specifies CASSLQGNTEAFF.

This clone was detected once. The chain is built from TRBV27 and TRBJ2-3, with 7 bases that match TRBD1. V dropped 6 bases and J dropped 3; count of bases not matched to a gene: 12. Looked up from germline, CDR1 is MNHEY and CDR2 is SMNVEV (reference sequence). The CDR3 length is 16 residues. In DNA, the CDR3 is TGTGCCAGCAGGCCGATTACAGGGGTTTGGACAGATACGCAGTATTTT. Translated, it gives CASRPITGVWTDTQYF.

The chain carries TRBV28 and TRBJ2-7; 8 bases fit TRBD1. Germline CDR1 and CDR2: MDHEN and SYDVKM. The CDR3 contains 14 residues. The V segment lost 6 bases and the J segment 4 bases; nucleotides outside the gene matches: 8. The CDR3 protein is CASSRGQARYEQYF. The DNA of the CDR3 is TGTGCCAGCAGCCGGGGACAGGCCAGGTACGAGCAGTACTTC.